The rows below give T cell receptor beta chains drawn from one sample of a study of response to subunit inactivated influenza vaccine. TCRdb independently ran MiXCR on the RT-PCR reads; one entry per CDR3 protein. The top ten hold 11% of the sample, which has approximately 700,000 distinct CDR3 sequences, approximately 14% seen once. The source material was PBMCs from blood, sampled 11 to 12 days after vaccination. The source of these receptors is a man between 50 and 59 years old who received an inactivated influenza vaccine. Each CDR3 is given with its conserved first and last residue. The D gene is left open where the match is weak. Expanded clones are given a class, and other clones once, few, many or no size at all.

-	TRBV20-1	-	TRBJ2-5	CSATGAEETQYF	TGCAGTGCAACAGGAGCAGAAGAGACCCAGTACTTC
few	TRBV7-8	-	TRBJ2-3	CASSVLRGGSTDTQYF	TGTGCCAGCAGCGTCCTCAGGGGAGGAAGCACAGATACGCAGTATTTT
few	TRBV12-3/TRBV12-4	-	TRBJ2-3	CASSLEVADTQYF	TGTGCCAGCAGTTTAGAGGTAGCCGATACGCAGTATTTT
few	TRBV20-1	-	TRBJ1-3	CSAREGALGNTIYF	TGCAGTGCTAGGGAAGGGGCCTTGGGAAACACCATATATTTT
-	TRBV6-1	-	TRBJ1-5	CASSELGNNQPQHF	TGTGCCAGCAGTGAACTCGGGAACAATCAGCCCCAGCATTTT
many	TRBV12-3/TRBV12-4	-	TRBJ2-1	CASTLPGTYNEQFF	TGTGCCAGCACCTTACCCGGGACTTACAATGAGCAGTTCTTC
-	TRBV19	TRBD2	TRBJ2-7	CASSMASGSSYEQYF	TGTGCCAGTAGTATGGCTAGCGGGAGCTCCTACGAGCAGTACTTC
large	TRBV6-1	-	TRBJ2-3	CASMDRGLTDTQYF	TGTGCCAGCATGGACCGGGGACTCACAGATACGCAGTATTTT
few	TRBV6-5	TRBD1	TRBJ2-4	CASSSWDRAKNIQYF	TGTGCCAGCAGTTCCTGGGACAGAGCCAAAAACATTCAGTACTTC
few	TRBV28	TRBD2	TRBJ2-5	CAIAGGETQYF	TGTGCCATAGCGGGGGGAGAGACCCAGTACTTC
-	TRBV5-1	-	TRBJ2-3	CASSLEVRASTDTQYF	TGCGCCAGCAGCTTGGAGGTGCGGGCAAGCACAGATACGCAGTATTTT
-	TRBV7-8	-	TRBJ2-1	CASSRQGAANEQFF	TGTGCCAGCAGCCGTCAAGGGGCCGCCAATGAGCAGTTCTTC
-	TRBV7-2	-	TRBJ1-2	CASSLDGYTF	TGTGCCAGCAGCTTAGATGGCTACACCTTC
-	TRBV14	-	TRBJ1-1	CASSRYVGSAAEAFF	TGTGCCAGCAGCCGCTACGTGGGGTCGGCGGCTGAAGCTTTCTTT
-	TRBV7-2	-	TRBJ1-3	CASTPGNTIYF	TGTGCCAGCACCCCTGGAAACACCATATATTTT
many	TRBV12-3/TRBV12-4	TRBD1	TRBJ1-5	CASSSQGGNQPQHF	TGTGCCAGCAGCTCACAGGGGGGCAATCAGCCCCAGCATTTT
-	TRBV5-1	-	TRBJ2-2	CASSLDGQSNTGELFF	TGCGCCAGCAGCTTGGATGGACAGTCGAACACCGGGGAGCTGTTTTTT
few	TRBV14	-	TRBJ1-6	CASSQFGNYNSPLHF	TGTGCCAGCAGCCAGTTCGGGAACTATAATTCACCCCTCCACTTT
-	TRBV4-1	-	TRBJ2-7	CASSQDADYEQYF	TGCGCCAGCAGCCAAGATGCCGACTACGAGCAGTACTTC
-	TRBV4-2	TRBD1	TRBJ1-3	CASSPLSGGSGNTIYF	TGTGCCAGCAGCCCCCTTTCAGGGGGCTCTGGAAACACCATATATTTT
few	TRBV6-2/TRBV6-3	-	TRBJ2-2	CASSYSSPGELFF	TGTGCCAGCAGTTACTCGTCACCCGGGGAGCTGTTTTTT
-	TRBV5-1	-	TRBJ2-7	CASSLDAFEQYF	TGCGCCAGCAGCTTGGACGCGTTCGAGCAGTACTTC
few	TRBV28	-	TRBJ2-5	CASSSRLKETQYF	TGTGCCAGCAGTTCCAGACTCAAAGAGACCCAGTACTTC
many	TRBV5-1	-	TRBJ2-4	CASSPLSEIGIQYF	TGCGCCAGCAGCCCCCTCTCGGAAATCGGCATTCAGTACTTC
-	TRBV20-1	-	TRBJ2-1	CSARGGWNEQFF	TGCAGTGCTCGAGGGGGGTGGAATGAGCAGTTCTTC
few	TRBV18	-	TRBJ2-5	CASSPLGRQETQYF	TGTGCCAGCTCACCACTTGGCAGACAAGAGACCCAGTACTTC
many	TRBV29-1	TRBD2	TRBJ2-3	CSVSSGVASSTDTQYF	TGCAGCGTCTCTAGCGGAGTTGCATCTAGCACAGATACGCAGTATTTT
-	TRBV12-3/TRBV12-4	TRBD2	TRBJ2-7	CALRGVLAKAYEQYF	TGTGCTCTTAGAGGAGTACTAGCGAAGGCATACGAGCAGTACTTC
few	TRBV4-2	-	TRBJ2-6	CASSPSPWGANVLTF	TGTGCCAGCAGCCCGAGTCCATGGGGGGCCAACGTCCTGACTTTC
few	TRBV11-1	-	TRBJ2-2	CASSLGIGGLDTGELFF	TGTGCCAGCAGCTTAGGAATCGGGGGCTTGGACACCGGGGAGCTGTTTTTT
few	TRBV18	-	TRBJ2-6	CASSPGVGEPGANVLTF	TGTGCCAGCTCACCCGGGGTAGGGGAACCTGGGGCCAACGTCCTGACTTTC